These 5 T cell receptor beta chains were sequenced from one sample in a study of T-cell reconstitution after alpha-beta-depleted transplantation in children. Preparation of the TCRbeta library involved a method that used unique molecular identifiers. TCRdb reprocessed the PCR reads with MiXCR, giving one entry per CDR3 protein. The sample holds about 74,000 distinct CDR3 sequences, approximately 14% seen once. This material consisted of PBMCs, mostly from graft donor cells, taken 180 days after TCRalphabeta/CD19-depleted stem cell transplant. The receptors were sampled from a male patient between 2 and 10 years old who had a stem cell transplant for acute lymphoblastic leukemia, so the T cells may come from the graft donor.

The chain combines TRBV10-3 with TRBJ2-7; no firm D call. There are 12 residues in the CDR3. Germline V gives CDR1 ENHRY, CDR2 SYGVKD. Trimming removed 4 bases at V and 4 bases at J, with 8 bases between. The CDR3 is CAISGSLYEQYF. For the CDR3, the DNA is TGTGCCATCAGTGGTTCCCTTTACGAGCAGTACTTC.

This clonotype has a handful of counts. V and J are TRBV6-2 or TRBV6-3 and TRBJ2-3; 7 positions match TRBD1. The CDR3 length is 15 residues. Trimming cost V 2 bases and J 2 bases; bases outside gene matches: 4. Germline V gene sequence: CDR1 MNHEY, CDR2 SVGEGT. The CDR3 spells CASSYTGTATDTQYF. In DNA, the CDR3 is TGTGCCAGCAGTTACACCGGGACAGCCACAGATACGCAGTATTTT.

This chain uses TRBV10-3 with TRBJ1-5; possibly TRBD1 for D (6 bases). The CDR3 has 17 residues. Germline assignment: CDR1 ENHRY and CDR2 SYGVKD. Trimming took 0 bases from V and 1 from J, leaving 13 bases between them. The CDR3 spells CAISESKGGRSNQPQHF. For the CDR3, the DNA is TGTGCCATCAGTGAGTCGAAAGGGGGAAGGAGCAATCAGCCCCAGCATTTT.

In its sample, this clonotype is medium-sized. The gene calls are TRBV4-3 and TRBJ1-2, with 9 bases matching TRBD1. Germline lookup yields CDR1 LGHNA and CDR2 YSLEER. After removal of 0 bases from V and 5 bases from J, the junction contained 7 bases not matched to a gene. This CDR3 spans 16 amino acids. DNA of the CDR3: TGCGCCAGCAGCCAAGAATGGGACAGGGCGTTATATGGCTACACCTTC. Its translation is CASSQEWDRALYGYTF.

This clonotype showed up many times. The chain couples TRBV9 to TRBJ2-1; 9 bases match TRBD2. Germline trimming cut 0 bases from V and 6 bases from J; bases unmatched to any gene: 4. Germline loops: CDR1 SGDLS, CDR2 YYNGEE. The CDR3 runs to 15 residues. The CDR3 here is CASSVEAGGPNEQFF. CDR3 coding DNA: TGTGCCAGCAGCGTAGAGGCGGGGGGGCCCAATGAGCAGTTCTTC.